A single T cell receptor beta chain is shown here with its context. Per the original data handling: Amplification of reference gene primers provided the estimated nucleated cell counts. The method was immunoSEQ multiplex PCR; TCRdb's version includes in-frame clones alone and lacks a portion of them. The V and J calls and clone size are taken from that table; D and trimming were inferred from the DNA. The sample lists more than 110,000 clones; 85% to 90% were seen once. This CDR3 spans 17 amino acids. In germline, CDR1 is MGHRA, CDR2 YSYEKL. After removal of 1 base from V and 4 bases from J, the junction contained 10 bases not matched to a gene. The data are from a study of blood T cell repertoires in COVID-19. Looking at the study overall: Researchers got acute and convalescent COVID-19 samples from the United States, Italy and Spain. Sample material is recorded as cDNA or gDNA derived from T cells, B-cell-depleted T cells, or PBMCs.

The sequence was obtained from a human donor in a cohort sampled during active COVID-19. This chain uses TRBV4-1 with TRBJ2-5, with 9 bases fitting TRBD2. Sequences were obtained from peripheral blood. The CDR3 reads CASSQAQRGVGGETQYF. Written as DNA, the CDR3 is TGCGCCAGCAGCCAAGCTCAGCGGGGGGTTGGGGGAGAGACCCAGTACTTC.